One sample yielded the 22 T cell receptor beta chains listed below, sequenced in a study of response to subunit inactivated influenza vaccine. From the RT-PCR reads, TCRdb called clonotypes with MiXCR, one entry per CDR3 protein. This sample carries about 700,000 distinct CDR3 sequences, 12% to 15% of them seen once, and the ten largest clones take around 7.6%. The input for sequencing was PBMCs from blood, taken 14 to 15 days before vaccination. The receptors come from a middle-aged man who received an inactivated influenza vaccine.

This clonotype was seen many times. The gene calls are TRBV20-1 and TRBJ2-1; D perhaps matches TRBD1 (7 bases). CDR1 and CDR2 (germline): DFQATT, SNEGSKA (reference sequence). This CDR3 is 15 amino acids long. V lost 0 bases and J 2 bases, leaving 11 bases between the germline ends. CDR3 DNA sequence: TGCAGTGCTAGAGAGGCAGGGGGGACCTACAATGAGCAGTTCTTC. It translates to CSAREAGGTYNEQFF.

J is TRBJ1-5 and V is TRBV27; a weak D match, TRBD1 (6 bases). The CDR3 extends over 14 amino acids. The V and J ends lost 2 bases and 7 bases respectively, with 12 bases between them. The germline CDR1 and CDR2 sequences are MNHEY and SMNVEV (reference sequence). Here the CDR3 reads CASSLVRGQQPQHF. CDR3 coding DNA: TGTGCCAGCAGTTTAGTTCGGGGGCAACAGCCCCAGCATTTT.

In its sample, this clonotype was seen a few times. V usage is TRBV6-5 and J usage is TRBJ1-1; D unresolved. This CDR3 has 15 amino acids. Per germline, CDR1 MNHEY and CDR2 SVGAGI. Trimming took off 0 bases at V and 1 base at J, with 9 bases between the two ends. Here the CDR3 DNA reads TGTGCCAGCAGTTACTCGGGCCTACGGAACACTGAAGCTTTCTTT. Its translation is CASSYSGLRNTEAFF.

The rearrangement joins TRBV7-8 to TRBJ2-3; possibly TRBD2 for D (5 bases). This CDR3 has 15 residues. The germline V gene encodes CDR1 SGHVS and CDR2 FQNEAQ. Deletions cut 0 bases from V and 2 bases from J, with 9 bases between. This CDR3 is CASSLAYGVTDTQYF. The CDR3 DNA follows: TGTGCCAGCAGCTTAGCGTACGGGGTCACAGATACGCAGTATTTT. Full variable domain (outside the CDR3, taken from reference TRBV7-8 and TRBJ2-3): GAGVSQSPRYKVAKRGQDVALRCDPISGHVSLFWYQQALGQGPEFLTYFQNEAQLDKSGLPSDRFFAERPEGSVSTLKIQRTQQEDSAVYLCASSLAYGVTDTQYFGPGTRLTVL.

This chain uses TRBV10-2 with TRBJ1-4; D is possibly TRBD1 (6 bases). Germline V CDR1 and CDR2: WSHSY, SAAADI. The CDR3 sequence is 15 residues long. V was cut by 2 bases and J by 4 bases, with 11 bases left in between. The CDR3 sequence: CASSERSRGNEKLFF. The CDR3 nucleotides read TGCGCCAGCAGTGAGCGCTCCAGGGGTAATGAAAAACTGTTTTTT.

The rearrangement uses TRBV20-1 and TRBJ2-7; TRBD1 might be the D (5 bases). The CDR3 runs 13 residues. Per germline, CDR1 DFQATT and CDR2 SNEGSKA (reference sequence). Trimming took 5 bases from V and 2 from J, leaving 13 bases between them. This CDR3 is CSAPWPGTYEQYF. CDR3 in DNA: TGCAGTGCTCCTTGGCCAGGGACCTACGAGCAGTACTTC.

In its sample, this clonotype was seen a few times. V is TRBV20-1 and J is TRBJ2-3; maybe TRBD2 (5 bases). The germline CDR1 and CDR2 sequences are DFQATT and SNEGSKA (reference sequence). Trimming removed 4 bases at V and 0 bases at J, with 11 bases between. The CDR3 runs to 14 residues. Here the CDR3 reads CSATRVTSTDTQYF. The CDR3 nucleotides are TGCAGTGCTACGAGGGTTACTAGCACAGATACGCAGTATTTT.

The chain joins TRBV25-1 to TRBJ2-7, with 10 bases that match TRBD1. J gave up 2 bases and V 5 bases, and 9 bases lay outside the gene matches. Germline values: CDR1 MGHDK, CDR2 SYGVNS. The CDR3 is 16 residues long. CDR3 region: CASSFTGTGEPYEQYF. As DNA, the CDR3 is TGTGCCAGCAGTTTCACCGGGACAGGGGAGCCCTACGAGCAGTACTTC.

This clonotype was seen a few times. The chain has TRBV3-1 and TRBJ1-1; 9 bases match TRBD1. The CDR3 has 15 residues. The V segment lost 0 bases and the J segment 4 bases; nucleotides outside the gene matches: 3. CDR1 and CDR2 (germline): LGHDT, YNNKEL (reference sequence). CDR3 bases: TGTGCCAGCAGCCAAGAAGGGACAGGGAGCACTGAAGCTTTCTTT. Translated: CASSQEGTGSTEAFF.

The rearrangement joins TRBV2 to TRBJ1-5, with 8 nucleotides matching TRBD1. Germline CDR1 and CDR2: SNHLY and FYNNEI. Trimming removed 1 base from V and 1 base from J; junction bases left unmatched: 3. The CDR3 has 16 amino acids. The CDR3: CASSEVGDRSNQPQHF. The CDR3 coding sequence is TGTGCCAGCAGTGAAGTGGGGGACAGGAGCAATCAGCCCCAGCATTTT.

This clonotype showed up just a few times. The chain carries TRBV20-1 and TRBJ2-7; 8 nucleotides align to TRBD2. The V gene's germline CDR1 is DFQATT and CDR2 SNEGSKA (reference sequence). This CDR3 spans 15 amino acids. V shed 0 bases, J shed 3 bases, and the junction held 7 bases outside the gene matches. CDR3 loop: CSARDPRGGLYEQYF. As DNA, the CDR3 is TGCAGTGCTAGAGATCCCCGGGGGGGGCTCTACGAGCAGTACTTC.

This clonotype was picked up many times. This sequence joins TRBV10-3 and TRBJ2-7; 8 nucleotides align to TRBD1. Germline trimming cut 0 bases from V and 6 bases from J; bases unmatched to any gene: 7. Germline lookup yields CDR1 ENHRY and CDR2 SYGVKD. The CDR3 spans 15 residues. The CDR3 DNA reads TGTGCCATCAGTGAGTCGACAGGGGTTGGGGTCGAGCAGTACTTC. Its translation: CAISESTGVGVEQYF.

This clonotype was recorded a few times. The chain links TRBV7-8 to TRBJ1-1; D gene uncertain. Trimming left V 0 bases short and J 5 bases short, with 10 bases between. Germline V CDR1 and CDR2: SGHVS, FQNEAQ. The CDR3 sequence is 14 residues long. CDR3 DNA sequence: TGTGCCAGCAGCTTAGCGCGGATGACTACTGAAGCTTTCTTT. Amino acids: CASSLARMTTEAFF.

CDR3 in amino acids: CASSPRSAPPNYGYTF. The CDR3 DNA follows: TGTGCCAGCAGCCCCCGTTCCGCGCCCCCTAACTATGGCTACACCTTC. J is TRBJ1-2 and V is TRBV7-9; D uncertain. Trimming left V 5 bases short and J 0 bases short, with 16 bases between. The CDR3 is 16 residues long. Germline CDR1 reads SEHNR; CDR2 reads FQNEAQ (reference sequence).

This clonotype was counted a few times. This chain joins TRBV4-3 and TRBJ2-3; 7 nucleotides agree with TRBD2. The CDR3 spans 13 residues. The V gene end was trimmed by 1 base and the J gene end by 9 bases; junction bases not matched to a gene: 4. CDR1 is LGHNA and CDR2 is YSLEER in the germline V gene. CDR3 DNA: TGCGCCAGCAGCCAAGTTCCGGGGGGAACGCAGTATTTT. Protein product: CASSQVPGGTQYF.

This clonotype was counted only a few times. The chain uses TRBV10-3 and TRBJ2-5, with D perhaps TRBD1 (6 bases). The CDR3 loop spans 12 amino acids. Trimming stripped 8 bases from V and 4 bases from J, with 11 bases between. Germline V gene sequence: CDR1 ENHRY, CDR2 SYGVKD. The CDR3 DNA follows: TGTGCCATCGGAACAGGGAGAGAGACCCAGTACTTC. This gives the protein CAIGTGRETQYF.

This clonotype was seen many times. The V gene is TRBV4-1, the J gene TRBJ1-1; 9 bases are shared with TRBD1. With V trimmed by 3 bases and J by 5 bases, 4 bases remained unmatched. Germline values: CDR1 MGHRA, CDR2 YSYEKL. The CDR3 is 14 residues long. The chain's CDR3 is CASSQGQGRTEAFF. The CDR3 region has the DNA TGCGCCAGCAGCCAGGGACAGGGTAGGACTGAAGCTTTCTTT.

J is TRBJ2-1 and V is TRBV4-2; a weak D match, TRBD2 (5 bases). This CDR3 region has 13 residues. Germline lookup yields CDR1 LGHNA and CDR2 YNFKEQ. Trimming stripped 3 bases from V and 7 bases from J, with 10 bases between. CDR3 bases: TGTGCCAGCAGCCACCTAGCTGCTAATGAGCAGTTCTTC. Translating gives CASSHLAANEQFF.

Only a few counts were recorded for this clonotype. The rearrangement joins TRBV13 to TRBJ2-2; 7 bases fit TRBD2. Germline V gene data show CDR1 as PRHDT and CDR2 as FYEKMQ (reference sequence). The CDR3 is 17 residues long. V shed 3 bases, J shed 4 bases, and the junction held 11 bases outside the gene matches. CDR3 coding DNA: TGTGCCAGCAGCTTGACACTAGCGCCTGGAGCCACCGGGGAGCTGTTTTTT. Protein: CASSLTLAPGATGELFF.

Written as DNA, the CDR3 is TGCAGTGCTTTAGACAGGGGGGGCACTGAAGCTTTCTTT. Residues: CSALDRGGTEAFF. The chain joins TRBV20-1 to TRBJ1-1; TRBD1 aligns across 9 bases. V was clipped by 5 bases and J by 4 bases; unmatched bases: 5. The germline V gene has CDR1 DFQATT and CDR2 SNEGSKA (reference sequence). This CDR3 comprises 13 residues.

This clonotype has a handful of counts. The rearrangement links TRBV11-2 to TRBJ2-4; TRBD1 agrees at 7 bases. Per germline, CDR1 SGHAT and CDR2 FQNNGV. The CDR3 covers 13 residues. Trimming took 3 bases from V and 4 from J; bases not matched to a gene: 0. CDR3 protein: CASSLGQKNIQYF. The CDR3 DNA is TGTGCCAGCAGCTTGGGACAGAAAAACATTCAGTACTTC.

This clonotype turned up a few times. J is TRBJ1-4 and V is TRBV12-3 or TRBV12-4; no definite D call. The CDR3 runs 15 residues. V gave up 2 bases and J gave up 5 bases, with 12 bases separating them. The CDR3: CASSLSSRGNEKLFF. The DNA for the CDR3 is TGTGCCAGCAGTTTATCTTCGCGAGGGAATGAAAAACTGTTTTTT.